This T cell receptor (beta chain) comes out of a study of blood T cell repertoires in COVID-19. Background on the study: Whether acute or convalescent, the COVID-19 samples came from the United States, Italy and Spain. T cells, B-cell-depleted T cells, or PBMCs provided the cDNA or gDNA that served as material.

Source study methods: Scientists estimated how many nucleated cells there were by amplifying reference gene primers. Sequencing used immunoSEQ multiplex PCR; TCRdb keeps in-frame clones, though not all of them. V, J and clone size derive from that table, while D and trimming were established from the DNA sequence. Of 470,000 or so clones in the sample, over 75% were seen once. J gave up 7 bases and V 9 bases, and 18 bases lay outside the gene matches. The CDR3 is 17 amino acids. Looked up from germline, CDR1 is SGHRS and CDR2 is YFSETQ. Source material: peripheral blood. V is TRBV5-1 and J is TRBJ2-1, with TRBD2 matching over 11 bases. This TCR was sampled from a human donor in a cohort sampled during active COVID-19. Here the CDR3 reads CATQPAPGTSGENEQFF. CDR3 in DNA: TGCGCCACCCAGCCCGCCCCCGGGACTAGCGGAGAAAATGAGCAGTTCTTC.